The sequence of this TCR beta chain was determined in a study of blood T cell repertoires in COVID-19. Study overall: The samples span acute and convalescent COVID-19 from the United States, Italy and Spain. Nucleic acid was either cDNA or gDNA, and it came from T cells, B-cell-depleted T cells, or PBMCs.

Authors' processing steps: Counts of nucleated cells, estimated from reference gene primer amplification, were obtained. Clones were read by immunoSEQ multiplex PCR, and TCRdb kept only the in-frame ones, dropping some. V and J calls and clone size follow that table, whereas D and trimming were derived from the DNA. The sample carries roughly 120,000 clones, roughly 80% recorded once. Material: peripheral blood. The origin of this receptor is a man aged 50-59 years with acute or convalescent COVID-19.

The CDR3 DNA is TGTGCCAGCAGCTTAGCGGGGGGACGGGAGCAGTTCTTC. Its translation is CASSLAGGREQFF. The chain employs TRBV7-9 and TRBJ2-1, with D perhaps TRBD2 (6 bases). V was trimmed by 0 bases and J by 10 bases, leaving 10 bases between them. Looked up from germline, CDR1 is SEHNR and CDR2 is FQNEAQ (reference sequence). The CDR3 consists of 13 residues.